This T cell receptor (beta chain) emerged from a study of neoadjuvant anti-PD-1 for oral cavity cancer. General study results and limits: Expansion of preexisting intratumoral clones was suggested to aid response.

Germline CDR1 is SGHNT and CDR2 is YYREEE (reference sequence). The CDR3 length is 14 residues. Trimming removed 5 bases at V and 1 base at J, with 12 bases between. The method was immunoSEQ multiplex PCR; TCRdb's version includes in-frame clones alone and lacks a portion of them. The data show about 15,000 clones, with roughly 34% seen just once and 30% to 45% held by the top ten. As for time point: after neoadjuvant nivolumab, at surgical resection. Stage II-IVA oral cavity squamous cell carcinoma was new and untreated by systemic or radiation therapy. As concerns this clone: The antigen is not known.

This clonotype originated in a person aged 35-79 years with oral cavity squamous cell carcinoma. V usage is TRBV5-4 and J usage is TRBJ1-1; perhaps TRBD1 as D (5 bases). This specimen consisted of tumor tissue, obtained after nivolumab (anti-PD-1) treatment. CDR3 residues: CASSSGTGNTEAFF. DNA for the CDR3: TGTGCCAGCAGTTCCGGGACGGGGAACACTGAAGCTTTCTTT.